This entry lists 2 T cell receptor beta chains sequenced from one sample in a study of T cell changes during pregnancy in multiple sclerosis. This table comes from immunoSEQ multiplex PCR, and its TCRdb copy is limited to in-frame clones, with some not included. The repertoire includes about 17,000 clones, roughly 87% of them detected once, and around 12% sits in the top ten. The sample here was CD8+ T cells from peripheral blood mononuclear cells, taken after pregnancy. The receptors stem from a female donor in good health, enrolled as a control in a pregnancy study.

This clone was seen once. An end of the junction differs from the germline gene, which may be a read error. The identical CDR3 is also encoded by other nucleotide sequences in the sample. The V call is TRBV7-7, the J call TRBJ2-5; 7 positions agree with TRBD1. The CDR3 is 13 amino acids. CDR1 is SSHAT, CDR2 FNYEAQ, per germline (reference sequence). CDR3 residues: CASSSGTEETQYF. CDR3 nucleotides: TGTGCTAGCAGTTCCGGGACAGAAGAGACCCAGTACTTC.

The V and J genes are TRBV25-1 and TRBJ2-1; D is unclear. This CDR3 is built from 11 residues. The ends were cut back, 2 bases at V and 9 bases at J, with 5 bases in the middle. The germline V gene has CDR1 MGHDK and CDR2 SYGVNS. CDR3: CASSEGGEQFF. The CDR3 DNA reads TGTGCCAGCAGTGAAGGCGGTGAGCAGTTCTTC.